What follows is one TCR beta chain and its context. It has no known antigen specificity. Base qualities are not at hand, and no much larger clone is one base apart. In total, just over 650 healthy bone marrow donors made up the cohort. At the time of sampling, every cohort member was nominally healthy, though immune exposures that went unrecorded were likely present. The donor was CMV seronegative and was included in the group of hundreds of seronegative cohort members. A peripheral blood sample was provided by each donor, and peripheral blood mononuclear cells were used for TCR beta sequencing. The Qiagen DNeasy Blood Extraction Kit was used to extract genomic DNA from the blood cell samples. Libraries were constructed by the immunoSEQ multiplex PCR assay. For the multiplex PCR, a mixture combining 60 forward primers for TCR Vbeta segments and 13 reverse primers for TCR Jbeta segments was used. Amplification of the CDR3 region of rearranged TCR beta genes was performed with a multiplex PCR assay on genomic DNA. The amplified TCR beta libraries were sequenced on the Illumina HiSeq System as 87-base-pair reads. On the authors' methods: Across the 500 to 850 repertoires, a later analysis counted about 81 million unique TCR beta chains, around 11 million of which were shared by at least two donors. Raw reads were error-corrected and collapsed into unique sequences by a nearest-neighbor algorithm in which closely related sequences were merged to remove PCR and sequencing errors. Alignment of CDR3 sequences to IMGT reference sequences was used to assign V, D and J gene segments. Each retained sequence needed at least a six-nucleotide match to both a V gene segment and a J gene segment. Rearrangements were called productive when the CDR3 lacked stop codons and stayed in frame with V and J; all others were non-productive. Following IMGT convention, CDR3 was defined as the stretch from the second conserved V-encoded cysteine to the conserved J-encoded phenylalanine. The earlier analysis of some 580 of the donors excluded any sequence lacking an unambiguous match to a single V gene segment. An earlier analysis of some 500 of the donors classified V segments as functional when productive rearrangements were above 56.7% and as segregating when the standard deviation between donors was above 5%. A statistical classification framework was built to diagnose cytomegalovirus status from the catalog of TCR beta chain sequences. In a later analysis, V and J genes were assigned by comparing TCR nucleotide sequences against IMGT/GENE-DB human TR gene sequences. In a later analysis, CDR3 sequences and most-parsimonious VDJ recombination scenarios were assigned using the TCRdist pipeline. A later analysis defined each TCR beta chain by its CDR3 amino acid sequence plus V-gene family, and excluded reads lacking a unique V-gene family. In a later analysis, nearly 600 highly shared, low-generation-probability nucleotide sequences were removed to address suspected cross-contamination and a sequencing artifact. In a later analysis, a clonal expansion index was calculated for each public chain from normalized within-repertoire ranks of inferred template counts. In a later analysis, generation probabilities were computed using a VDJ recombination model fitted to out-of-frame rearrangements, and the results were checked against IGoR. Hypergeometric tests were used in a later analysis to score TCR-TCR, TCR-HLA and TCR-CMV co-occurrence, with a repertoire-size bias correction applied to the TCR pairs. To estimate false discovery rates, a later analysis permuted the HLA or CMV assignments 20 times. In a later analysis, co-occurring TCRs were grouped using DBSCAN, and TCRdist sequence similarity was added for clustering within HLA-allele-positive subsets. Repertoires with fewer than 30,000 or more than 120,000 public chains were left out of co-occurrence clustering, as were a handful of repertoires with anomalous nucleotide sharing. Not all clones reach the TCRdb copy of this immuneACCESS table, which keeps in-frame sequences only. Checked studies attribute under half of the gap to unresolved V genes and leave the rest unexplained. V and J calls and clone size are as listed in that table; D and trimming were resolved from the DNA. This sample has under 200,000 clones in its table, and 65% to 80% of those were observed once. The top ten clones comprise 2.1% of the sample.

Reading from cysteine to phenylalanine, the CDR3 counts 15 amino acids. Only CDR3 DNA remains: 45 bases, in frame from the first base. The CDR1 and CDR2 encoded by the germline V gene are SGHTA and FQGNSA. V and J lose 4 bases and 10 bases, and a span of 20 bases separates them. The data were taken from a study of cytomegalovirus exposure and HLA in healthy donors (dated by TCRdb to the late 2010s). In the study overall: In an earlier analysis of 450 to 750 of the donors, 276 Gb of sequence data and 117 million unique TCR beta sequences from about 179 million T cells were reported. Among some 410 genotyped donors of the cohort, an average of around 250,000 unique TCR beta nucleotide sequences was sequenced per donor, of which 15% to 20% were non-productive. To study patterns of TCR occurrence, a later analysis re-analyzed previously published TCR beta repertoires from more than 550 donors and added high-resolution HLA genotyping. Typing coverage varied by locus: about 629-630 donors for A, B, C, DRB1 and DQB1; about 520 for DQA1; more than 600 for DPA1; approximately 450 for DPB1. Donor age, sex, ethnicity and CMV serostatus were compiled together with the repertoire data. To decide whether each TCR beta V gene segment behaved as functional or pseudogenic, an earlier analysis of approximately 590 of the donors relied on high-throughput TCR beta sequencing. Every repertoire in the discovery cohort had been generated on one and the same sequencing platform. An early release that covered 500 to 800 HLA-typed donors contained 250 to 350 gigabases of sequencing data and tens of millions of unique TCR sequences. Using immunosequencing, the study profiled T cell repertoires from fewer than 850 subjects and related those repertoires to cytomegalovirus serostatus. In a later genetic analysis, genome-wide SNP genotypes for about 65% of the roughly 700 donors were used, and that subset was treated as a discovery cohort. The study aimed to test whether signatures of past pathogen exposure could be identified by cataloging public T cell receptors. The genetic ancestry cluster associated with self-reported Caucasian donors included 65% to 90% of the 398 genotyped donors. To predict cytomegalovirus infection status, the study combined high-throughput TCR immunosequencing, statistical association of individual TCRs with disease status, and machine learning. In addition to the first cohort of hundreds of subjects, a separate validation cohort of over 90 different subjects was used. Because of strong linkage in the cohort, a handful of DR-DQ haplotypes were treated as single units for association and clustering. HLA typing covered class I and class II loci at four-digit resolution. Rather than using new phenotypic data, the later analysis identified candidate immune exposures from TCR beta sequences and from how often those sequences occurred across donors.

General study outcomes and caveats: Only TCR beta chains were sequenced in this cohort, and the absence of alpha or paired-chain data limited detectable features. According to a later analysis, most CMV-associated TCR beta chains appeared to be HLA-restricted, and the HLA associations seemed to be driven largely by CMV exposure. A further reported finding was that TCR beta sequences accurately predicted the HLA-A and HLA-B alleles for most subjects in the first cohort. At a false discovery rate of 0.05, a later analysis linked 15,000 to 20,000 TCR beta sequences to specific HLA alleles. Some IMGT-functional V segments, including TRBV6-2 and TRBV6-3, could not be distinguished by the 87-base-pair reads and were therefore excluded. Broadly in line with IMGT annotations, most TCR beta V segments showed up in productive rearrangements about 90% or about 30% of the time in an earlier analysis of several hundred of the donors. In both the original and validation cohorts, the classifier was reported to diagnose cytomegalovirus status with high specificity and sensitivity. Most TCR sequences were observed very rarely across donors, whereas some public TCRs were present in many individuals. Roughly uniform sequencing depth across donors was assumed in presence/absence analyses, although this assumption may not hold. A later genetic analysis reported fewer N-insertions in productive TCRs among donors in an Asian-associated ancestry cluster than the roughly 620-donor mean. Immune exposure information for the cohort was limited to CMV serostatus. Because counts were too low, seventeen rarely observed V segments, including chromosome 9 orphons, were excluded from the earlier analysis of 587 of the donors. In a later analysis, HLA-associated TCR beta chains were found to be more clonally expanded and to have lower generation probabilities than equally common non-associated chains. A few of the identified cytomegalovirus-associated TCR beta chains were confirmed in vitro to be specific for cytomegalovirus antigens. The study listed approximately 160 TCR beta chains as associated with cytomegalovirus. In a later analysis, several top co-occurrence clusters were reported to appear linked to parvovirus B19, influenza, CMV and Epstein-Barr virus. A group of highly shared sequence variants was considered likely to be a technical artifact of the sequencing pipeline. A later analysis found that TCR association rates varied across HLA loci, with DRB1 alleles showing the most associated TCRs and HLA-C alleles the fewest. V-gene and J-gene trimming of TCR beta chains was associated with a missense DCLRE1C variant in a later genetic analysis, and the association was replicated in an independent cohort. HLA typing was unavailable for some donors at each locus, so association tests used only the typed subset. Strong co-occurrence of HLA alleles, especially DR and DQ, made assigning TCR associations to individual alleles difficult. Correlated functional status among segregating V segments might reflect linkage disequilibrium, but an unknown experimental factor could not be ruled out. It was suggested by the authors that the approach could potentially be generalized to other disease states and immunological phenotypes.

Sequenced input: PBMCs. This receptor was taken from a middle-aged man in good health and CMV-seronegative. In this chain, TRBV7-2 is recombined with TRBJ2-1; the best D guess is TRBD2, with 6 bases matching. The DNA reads TGTGCCAGCAGCTGGAGGGACTGCCCGAGGAGGGAGCAGTTCTTC. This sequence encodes CASSWRDCPRREQFF. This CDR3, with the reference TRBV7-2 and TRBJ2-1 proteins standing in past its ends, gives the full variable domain GAGVSQSPSNKVTEKGKDVELRCDPISGHTALYWYRQSLGQGLEFLIYFQGNSAPDKSGLPSDRFSAERTGGSVSTLTIQRTQQEDSAVYLCASSWRDCPRREQFFGPGTRLTVL.